This T cell receptor beta chain was observed in a study of blood T cell repertoires in COVID-19. This clone was found a few times. V was trimmed by 0 bases and J by 1 base, leaving 10 bases between them. Germline CDR1 reads MGHRA; CDR2 reads YSYEKL. The CDR3 consists of 15 residues. Sequenced by immunoSEQ multiplex PCR; TCRdb stores in-frame clones only, minus some. Altogether fewer than 350,000 clones are present, 70% to 90% being singletons, with the ten largest covering around 2.2%. The origin of this receptor is a young man who had recovered from COVID-19. V usage is TRBV4-1 and J usage is TRBJ2-7, with a possible D match to TRBD1 (6 bases). The sequencing input was PBMCs or T cells enriched from blood (not recorded which). DNA of the CDR3: TGCGCCAGCAGCCAAGATCCGCAGGGGTCCTACGAGCAGTACTTC. Amino acids: CASSQDPQGSYEQYF.